This T cell receptor beta chain was documented in a study of blood T cell repertoires in COVID-19. Some clones are missing from TCRdb's copy, which holds only in-frame ones; the method was immunoSEQ multiplex PCR. Here the sample spans roughly 170,000 clones, around 90% being singletons. Deletions cut 4 bases from V and 5 bases from J, with 8 bases between. Looked up from germline, CDR1 is MNHEY and CDR2 is SVGAGI. There are 12 residues in the CDR3. This receptor was taken from a man in his forties with active or convalescent COVID-19. The sample was peripheral blood. J is TRBJ2-5 and V is TRBV6-5; TRBD2 might be the D (6 bases). CDR3 nucleotide sequence: TGTGCCAGCAGTTCCAGCGGGGAGACCCAGTACTTC. Translated: CASSSSGETQYF.